This T cell receptor (beta chain) was recorded in a study of shared clonotypes between healthy human individuals. For the study at large: Three CD4 naive, three CD4 memory, two CD8 naive and one CD8 memory plate were used per donor.

Between the trimmed V and J ends, which lost 5 bases and 5 bases, there was a span of 8 bases. The CDR3 length is 11 residues. Germline lookup yields CDR1 SGHNT and CDR2 YYREEE (reference sequence). Nashville, Tennessee was home to all donors, who were Caucasian adults. Researchers reported that CD8 memory united CD45RO+ cells with CCR7-negative CD45RA+ TemRA cells. As to this clone: The target antigen is unknown.

Study results and limitations: Collection of samples was limited to blood; tissue repertoires likely differ.

TCRdb's copy holds only in-frame clones and misses some; the assay was immunoSEQ multiplex PCR. Of 100,000 or so clones in the sample, roughly 70% are singletons; the top ten hold roughly 24%. The J gene is TRBJ2-7, the V gene TRBV5-4; no clear D. The specimen was memory CD8+ T cells sorted from blood. Subset noted: CD45RO+ cells pooled with CCR7-negative TemRA cells. The sequence derives from a woman aged 25-40 years in good health. This CDR3 is CASSTDHEQYF. CDR3 DNA: TGTGCCAGCAGTACGGACCACGAGCAGTACTTC.